This T cell receptor beta chain was observed in a study of long-term antiretroviral therapy in people with HIV. Deletions cut 0 bases from V and 4 bases from J, with 6 bases between. The CDR3 extends over 13 amino acids. Germline-derived CDR1 and CDR2 are LGHNA and YSLEER. Investigators performed immunoSEQ version v3.0 at survey level. This table comes from immunoSEQ multiplex PCR, and its TCRdb copy is limited to in-frame clones, with some not included. The table includes over 25,000 clones, roughly 80% detected once. This sequence was found in a man aged 40-49 years with HIV. The chain joins TRBV4-3 to TRBJ2-5; no definite D call. The sequencing used unsorted PBMCs, collected 3 years after starting antiretroviral therapy. This chain's CDR3 is CASSQDPGETQYF. CDR3 DNA sequence: TGCGCCAGCAGCCAAGATCCGGGAGAGACCCAGTACTTC.